The 22 T cell receptor beta chains reported below all come from one sample, sequenced in a study of T cells in Graves' hyperthyroidism and ophthalmopathy. RNA transcripts gave rise to amplified TCR beta CDR3 regions. A first-round RT-PCR of the TCR CDR3 used the HTBI primer set. TCRdb processed the multiplex PCR reads anew with MiXCR; each CDR3 protein has one entry. The repertoire consists of 730,000 or so distinct CDR3 sequences, with around 19% occurring once and the leading ten covering approximately 15%. The sequenced material came from blood. Receptors originate from a woman between 50 and 59 years old with Graves' hyperthyroidism that later progressed to Graves' ophthalmopathy.

V is TRBV6-1 and J is TRBJ2-1; TRBD1 is a possible D gene (5 bases). CDR1 MNHNS and CDR2 SASEGT come from the germline V gene. V lost 5 bases and J lost 9, with 17 bases in between. The CDR3 is made up of 14 amino acids. This CDR3 is CASSRGRARVEQFF. CDR3 DNA sequence: TGTGCCAGCAGTAGGGGCAGGGCCCGGGTTGAGCAGTTCTTC.

With respect to this clonotype: A much larger clone differs from this one at a single base, so this may be a read error. The chain employs TRBV12-3 or TRBV12-4 and TRBJ1-5, with a tentative D call TRBD1 (6 bases). The CDR3 has 13 residues. V was cut by 6 bases and J by 10 bases, with 16 bases left in between. The CDR3, as DNA: TGTGCCAGCAGCCAGGGGACCCGTACCCCCCAGCATTTT. Its protein is CASSQGTRTPQHF.

This sequence joins TRBV7-9 and TRBJ1-6; D remains ambiguous. CDR3 size: 15 residues. In germline, CDR1 is SEHNR, CDR2 FQNEAQ (reference sequence). The CDR3 nucleotides read TGTGCGAGCGGTGGGAATTTGCTAGATAATTCACCCCTCCACTTT. Protein sequence: CASGGNLLDNSPLHF. Full variable domain (missing parts from reference TRBV7-9 and TRBJ1-6): DTGVSQNPRHKITKRGQNVTFRCDPISEHNRLYWYRQTLGQGPEFLTYFQNEAQLEKSRLLSDRFSAERPKGSFSTLEIQRTEQGDSAMYLCASGGNLLDNSPLHFGNGTRLTVT.

Of note for this clonotype: The junction shows a germline mismatch at one end, possibly a read error. The gene calls are TRBV2 and TRBJ2-5, with D perhaps matching TRBD2 (5 bases). Germline CDR1 reads SNHLY; CDR2 reads FYNNEI. There are 14 residues in the CDR3. DNA for the CDR3: TGTGCCAGCAAACATGGGAGTGACCATGAGACCCAGTACTTC. Residues: CASKHGSDHETQYF.

This clonotype was seen only a few times. The chain recombines TRBV6-1 with TRBJ2-2, with D perhaps TRBD1 (5 bases). The V and J ends lost 7 bases and 6 bases respectively, with 12 bases between them. CDR3 length: 13 amino acids. Germline CDR1 MNHNS, CDR2 SASEGT. The CDR3: CASTDRLAGELFF. CDR3 bases: TGTGCCAGCACCGACAGATTGGCCGGGGAGCTGTTTTTT.

The sample holds a few counts of this clonotype. The J gene is TRBJ1-3, the V gene TRBV27, with TRBD1 matching over 7 bases. The length of the CDR3 is 17 residues. With 5 bases clipped from V and 1 base from J, the junction kept 11 bases outside the gene matches. Germline CDR1 and CDR2: MNHEY and SMNVEV (reference sequence). This CDR3 reads CASSPYRQGISGNTIYF. CDR3 nucleotide sequence: TGTGCCAGCAGTCCGTACCGACAGGGAATATCTGGAAACACCATATATTTT.

This clonotype occurred many times. CDR3 protein: CASSSTGGRSYGYTF. The CDR3 DNA reads TGTGCCAGCAGCTCAACAGGGGGAAGAAGCTATGGCTACACCTTC. V is TRBV9 and J is TRBJ1-2; 8 bases match TRBD1. Germline trimming cut 4 bases from V and 4 bases from J; bases unmatched to any gene: 9. Germline values: CDR1 SGDLS, CDR2 YYNGEE. The CDR3 length is 15 residues.

In its sample, this clonotype was seen many times. The chain recombines TRBV2 with TRBJ1-1; the D gene is possibly TRBD1 (5 bases). The ends were cut back, 6 bases at V and 7 bases at J, with 27 bases in the middle. CDR1 is SNHLY and CDR2 is FYNNEI in the germline V gene. The CDR3 runs to 17 residues. The chain's CDR3 is CASRPYYGGARSGEAFF. CDR3 nucleotides: TGTGCCAGCAGGCCGTACTACGGGGGAGCTCGGTCAGGTGAAGCTTTCTTT.

There are many counts of this clonotype. The chain combines TRBV7-2 with TRBJ1-2, with D possibly being TRBD1 (5 bases). The CDR3 contains 18 residues. V lost 5 bases, J lost 0 bases, and 22 bases lay in between. The germline CDR1 and CDR2 sequences are SGHTA and FQGNSA. CDR3 in amino acids: CASSEDGTPLSSNYGYTF. The CDR3 DNA reads as TGTGCCAGCAGCGAAGACGGGACTCCCCTTAGTTCTAACTATGGCTACACCTTC. The full variable domain, with the rest looked up from reference TRBV7-2 and TRBJ1-2, is GAGVSQSPSNKVTEKGKDVELRCDPISGHTALYWYRQSLGQGLEFLIYFQGNSAPDKSGLPSDRFSAERTGGSVSTLTIQRTQQEDSAVYLCASSEDGTPLSSNYGYTFGSGTRLTVV.

The V call is TRBV5-4, the J call TRBJ2-1; 12 bases agree with TRBD1. The CDR3 is made up of 16 amino acids. The V segment lost 5 bases and the J segment 8 bases; nucleotides outside the gene matches: 11. CDR1 is SGHNT and CDR2 is YYREEE in the germline V gene (reference sequence). This CDR3 is CASRTGTGGSVYEQFF. In nucleotides, the CDR3 is TGTGCCAGCAGAACCGGGACAGGGGGCTCCGTCTATGAGCAGTTCTTC.

This chain connects TRBV9 to TRBJ2-3; D possibly uses TRBD1 or TRBD2 (6 bases each). The length of the CDR3 is 15 residues. The germline gives CDR1 SGDLS, CDR2 YYNGEE. The V and J ends lost 0 bases and 2 bases respectively, with 10 bases between them. The CDR3: CASSVGGGTTDTQYF. In DNA, the CDR3 is TGTGCCAGCAGCGTAGGAGGGGGGACCACAGATACGCAGTATTTT.

This clonotype occurred many times. This chain connects TRBV6-5 to TRBJ1-5; 9 bases align to TRBD1. The V gene end was trimmed by 2 bases and the J gene end by 2 bases; junction bases not matched to a gene: 1. The CDR3 spans 15 residues. Germline CDR1 and CDR2: MNHEY and SVGAGI. The CDR3 reads CASSYRTGGNQPQHF. CDR3 DNA: TGTGCCAGCAGTTACCGGACAGGGGGCAATCAGCCCCAGCATTTT.

This clonotype was counted only a few times. The genes are TRBV6-1 and TRBJ1-1; 9 nucleotides align to TRBD1. Germline values: CDR1 MNHNS, CDR2 SASEGT. V lost 2 bases to trimming and J lost 1 base; unmatched junction nucleotides: 2. CDR3 length: 15 residues. The CDR3 bases are TGTGCCAGCAGTGAACCGGACAGGGGGAACACTGAAGCTTTCTTT. It translates to CASSEPDRGNTEAFF.

The V and J genes are TRBV5-6 and TRBJ1-5, with 8 bases aligning to TRBD1. The CDR3 is 14 residues long. With 4 bases clipped from V and 11 bases from J, the junction kept 11 bases outside the gene matches. CDR1 is SGHDT and CDR2 is YYEEEE in the germline V gene. The CDR3 spells CASSKDRTGLSQHF. CDR3 in DNA: TGTGCCAGCAGCAAGGACAGGACAGGGTTGTCCCAGCATTTT.

This clonotype was found many times. The V call is TRBV19, the J call TRBJ1-1; D is undetermined. Trimming shortened V by 1 base and J by 3 bases, and 3 bases separated the two germline ends. Germline CDR1 LNHDA, CDR2 SQIVND (reference sequence). The CDR3 has 12 amino acids. The CDR3 loop is CASSIVDTEAFF. In nucleotides, the CDR3 is TGTGCCAGTAGTATAGTCGACACTGAAGCTTTCTTT.

The chain combines TRBV4-1 with TRBJ2-2; tentative D call: TRBD1 (8 bases). V lost 4 bases and J 3 bases, leaving 15 bases between the germline ends. The germline V gene has CDR1 MGHRA and CDR2 YSYEKL. The CDR3 sequence is 16 residues long. CDR3 DNA: TGCGCCAGCAGCCTATACAGGGGGGGGGACACCGGGGAGCTGTTTTTT. Translation gives CASSLYRGGDTGELFF.

This clonotype was seen many times. This chain joins TRBV30 and TRBJ1-6; D remains ambiguous. This CDR3 is built from 15 residues. Trimming removed 2 bases at V and 6 bases at J, with 14 bases between. CDR1 is GTSNPN, CDR2 SVGIG, per germline (reference sequence). Here the CDR3 DNA reads TGTGCCTGGAGTCGCCCGGACCTACTTAATTCACCCCTCCACTTT. It yields the protein CAWSRPDLLNSPLHF.

This clonotype occurred many times. The CDR3 here is CAWSEARASGANVLTF. The CDR3 coding sequence is TGTGCCTGGAGTGAGGCCCGTGCCTCTGGGGCCAACGTCCTGACTTTC. The chain employs TRBV30 and TRBJ2-6; D unclear. The germline V gene has CDR1 GTSNPN and CDR2 SVGIG (reference sequence). The CDR3 extends over 16 amino acids. Trimming stripped 1 base from V and 0 bases from J, with 10 bases between.

This clonotype has at least ten counts. This chain uses TRBV2 with TRBJ2-2, with D perhaps TRBD1 (6 bases). V shed 6 bases and J shed 3 bases, with 11 bases lying between them. Germline lookup yields CDR1 SNHLY and CDR2 FYNNEI. This CDR3 is 14 amino acids long. The CDR3 region is CASREQGDTGELFF. The CDR3 DNA follows: TGTGCCAGCAGAGAACAGGGAGACACCGGGGAGCTGTTTTTT.

This rearrangement joins TRBV6-4 to TRBJ2-7, with TRBD2 matching 7 bases. The CDR3 totals 13 residues. V gave up 5 bases and J gave up 2 bases; unmatched junction bases: 3. Germline-derived CDR1 and CDR2 are MRHNA and SNTAGT. The CDR3 is CASSPREAYEQYF. CDR3 sequence (DNA): TGTGCCAGCAGTCCCCGGGAGGCCTACGAGCAGTACTTC.

This clonotype was recorded a few times. The chain employs TRBV29-1 and TRBJ2-5; D is unclear. The CDR3 length is 12 residues. The V end lost 4 bases, the J end lost 1 base, and 7 bases lay between the germline ends. Germline V gives CDR1 SQVTM, CDR2 ANQGSEA. The CDR3 is CSVVSIQETQYF. The CDR3, as DNA: TGCAGCGTTGTTTCAATCCAAGAGACCCAGTACTTC.

This chain uses TRBV29-1 with TRBJ1-2; D is unclear. CDR1 and CDR2 (germline): SQVTM, ANQGSEA. The CDR3 has 12 amino acids. Trimming took 4 bases from V and 0 from J, leaving 6 bases between them. CDR3 sequence (DNA): TGCAGCGTTGTAATTACTAACTATGGCTACACCTTC. Translating gives CSVVITNYGYTF.